This T cell receptor beta chain appears in the sequencing data of a study of early T cells in non-severe SARS-CoV-2 infection. The germline CDR1 and CDR2 sequences are SGHNT and YENEEA. V was trimmed by 4 bases and J by 6 bases, leaving 16 bases between them. This CDR3 contains 15 residues. As part of library construction, unique molecular identifiers were attached to individual cDNA molecules. MiXCR was run by TCRdb on the 5' RACE reads, yielding one entry per CDR3 protein. The data show about 61,000 distinct CDR3 sequences, 11% seen once. This chain links TRBV11-3 with TRBJ2-1, with D possibly being TRBD1 (6 bases). Material: whole blood. The origin of this receptor is an adult who was a healthcare worker with PCR-confirmed SARS-CoV-2 infection or an uninfected control (not recorded which). Written as DNA, the CDR3 is TGTGCCAGCAGCTCCGGGACGGTCAGGGGCAATGAGCAGTTCTTC. It yields the protein CASSSGTVRGNEQFF.